This T cell receptor beta chain derives from a study of PD-1 blockade in mismatch repair-deficient tumors. The V gene lost 1 base and the J gene lost 10 bases, with 13 bases spanning the gap. The CDR3 consists of 13 residues. The germline gives CDR1 SNHLY, CDR2 FYNNEI. Notes on this clone: Antigen: not known.

TCRdb keeps only in-frame clones here, not all; method: immunoSEQ multiplex PCR. The sample carries 15,000 to 25,000 clones, approximately 80% recorded once. Study outcomes and limitations: After pembrolizumab, tumor-resident clones rose rapidly, then generally contracted before radiologic responses.

The TCR comes from an adult with mismatch repair-deficient cancer. The chain carries TRBV2 and TRBJ1-1; a possible D gene is TRBD1 (6 bases). The material was PBMCs, obtained 52 weeks after starting pembrolizumab. For the CDR3, the DNA is TGTGCCAGCAGTGAAGGAAGGGGGATACTAGCTTTCTTT. Translated, it gives CASSEGRGILAFF.